A single sample gave rise to the 25 T cell receptor beta chains below, sequenced in a study of blood T cell repertoires in COVID-19. Method: immunoSEQ multiplex PCR; TCRdb's copy keeps in-frame clones and lacks some. The data hold over 200,000 clones, with about 87% observed a single time. Sequencing was performed on peripheral blood. The receptors shown here come from a man between 25 and 39 years old with COVID-19, enrolled during active disease.

This chain connects TRBV6-2 or TRBV6-3 to TRBJ1-2; TRBD1 aligns across 7 bases. The CDR3 runs 15 residues. Per germline, CDR1 MNHEY and CDR2 SVGEGT. V was clipped by 6 bases and J by 7 bases; unmatched bases: 14. This CDR3 is CASSYPHTGVGGYTF. In DNA form, the CDR3 reads TGTGCCAGCAGCTATCCCCATACAGGGGTCGGTGGCTACACCTTC.

V and J are TRBV7-8 and TRBJ1-5, with TRBD1 identical over 7 bases. The V gene end was trimmed by 4 bases and the J gene end by 1 base; junction bases not matched to a gene: 4. The CDR3 loop spans 15 amino acids. Germline V CDR1 and CDR2: SGHVS, FQNEAQ. The CDR3 loop reads CASSSGQTSNQPQHF. In nucleotides, the CDR3 is TGTGCCAGCAGCTCGGGACAGACGAGCAATCAGCCCCAGCATTTT.

This clone is a singleton in its sample. In nucleotides, the CDR3 is TGTGCCAGCAGCTCGCCGGGGGACCACTATGGCTACACCTTC. This encodes CASSSPGDHYGYTF. The chain employs TRBV11-2 and TRBJ1-2; tentative D call: TRBD1 (5 bases). The germline V and J ends were trimmed by 4 bases and 3 bases, with 12 bases remaining between them. This CDR3 comprises 14 residues. CDR1 is SGHAT, CDR2 FQNNGV, per germline.

The genes are TRBV7-3 and TRBJ2-3, with D possibly matching TRBD2 (6 bases). Germline V gives CDR1 SGHTA, CDR2 FQGTGA. This CDR3 has 16 amino acids. With 5 bases removed from V and 5 bases from J, the gap between germline ends came to 20 bases. CDR3 loop: CASSASPSDGVDTQYF. The CDR3 DNA reads TGTGCCAGCAGCGCATCCCCTAGCGACGGCGTAGATACGCAGTATTTT. The entire variable domain, with the rest obtained from reference TRBV7-3 and TRBJ2-3, is as follows: GAGVSQTPSNKVTEKGKYVELRCDPISGHTALYWYRQSLGQGPEFLIYFQGTGAADDSGLPNDRFFAVRPEGSVSTLKIQRTERGDSAVYLCASSASPSDGVDTQYFGPGTRLTVL.

The chain uses TRBV2 and TRBJ1-2, with 8 bases fitting TRBD1. The CDR3 covers 13 residues. CDR1 and CDR2 from the germline V gene are SNHLY and FYNNEI. The junction had 6 bases not matched to a gene; V was cut back by 4 bases and J by 8 bases. CDR3: CASSGGQGRGYTF. The CDR3, as DNA: TGTGCCAGCAGTGGCGGACAGGGACGGGGCTACACCTTC.

The V call is TRBV28, the J call TRBJ2-7, with D possibly TRBD1 on 5 matching bases. This CDR3 has 12 residues. The V gene's germline CDR1 is MDHEN and CDR2 SYDVKM. V gave up 7 bases and J gave up 1 base, with 8 bases separating them. The CDR3 here is CASMQGSYEQYF. CDR3 in DNA: TGTGCCAGCATGCAGGGTTCCTACGAGCAGTACTTC. Full variable domain (remainder filled in from reference TRBV28 and TRBJ2-7): DVKVTQSSRYLVKRTGEKVFLECVQDMDHENMFWYRQDPGLGLRLIYFSYDVKMKEKGDIPEGYSVSREKKERFSLILESASTNQTSMYLCASMQGSYEQYFGPGTRLTVT.

The V and J genes are TRBV3-1 (or the pseudogene TRBV3-2) and TRBJ1-1; tentatively, D is TRBD1 (5 bases). CDR1 and CDR2 (germline): LGHDT, YNNKEL (reference sequence). The CDR3 sequence is 13 residues long. Trimming pared 4 bases from V and 3 bases from J, leaving 9 bases between. CDR3 DNA sequence: TGTGCCAGCAGCCCCGGGGGGTACACTGAAGCTTTCTTT. This gives the protein CASSPGGYTEAFF.

About this clone: One junction end does not reproduce the germline sequence, and a read error may be involved. The V and J genes are TRBV12-3 or TRBV12-4 and TRBJ2-7; 11 bases fit TRBD2. CDR3 size: 12 residues. CDR3 sequence: CASSFRTSGLAF. CDR3 DNA: TGTGCCAGCAGTTTCAGGACTAGCGGGTTAGCCTTC.

The gene calls are TRBV24-1 and TRBJ2-1, with D perhaps matching TRBD1 (5 bases). Trimming took 5 bases from V and 0 from J, leaving 13 bases between them. Germline CDR1 reads KGHDR; CDR2 reads SFDVKD. The length of the CDR3 is 16 residues. CDR3 sequence reads: CATSGGHSSSYNEQFF. CDR3 DNA sequence: TGTGCCACCAGTGGGGGCCACTCAAGCTCCTACAATGAGCAGTTCTTC.

V is TRBV5-4 and J is TRBJ1-2, with 9 positions matching TRBD1. CDR3 length equals 15 residues. The V and J ends lost 3 bases and 9 bases, in that order; junction bases with no gene match: 12. Germline CDR1 and CDR2: SGHNT and YYREEE (reference sequence). The CDR3 DNA sequence: TGTGCCAGCAGCTCCAAAGAACAGGGGGCGCCCCGCTACACCTTC. Encoded protein: CASSSKEQGAPRYTF.

The chain uses TRBV4-2 and TRBJ2-3, with 10 bases identical to TRBD2. Germline V gene sequence: CDR1 LGHNA, CDR2 YNFKEQ. This CDR3 is 16 amino acids long. Trimming at V came to 2 bases and at J to 2 bases, leaving 4 bases not matched to a gene. DNA for the CDR3: TGTGCCAGCAGCCAAAGGCTAGCGGGAGCCACAGATACGCAGTATTTT. It encodes CASSQRLAGATDTQYF.

The V and J genes are TRBV19 and TRBJ1-5; no clear D. Trimming shortened V by 4 bases and J by 5 bases, and 9 bases separated the two germline ends. The germline CDR1 and CDR2 sequences are LNHDA and SQIVND (reference sequence). The CDR3 extends over 13 amino acids. This CDR3 is CASSTPGHQPQHF. The CDR3 bases are TGTGCCAGTAGTACCCCGGGTCATCAGCCCCAGCATTTT.

The chain employs TRBV3-1 (or the pseudogene TRBV3-2) and TRBJ1-2; D ambiguous. V lost 3 bases, J lost 12 bases, and 14 bases lay in between. Per the germline V gene, CDR1 is LGHDT and CDR2 is YNNKEL (reference sequence). The CDR3 spans 12 residues. The CDR3 loop is CASSHEGQANTF. Here the CDR3 DNA reads TGTGCCAGCAGCCACGAAGGTCAGGCGAACACCTTC.

This clone was detected a few times. CDR3: CASSMGTGGPGYGYTF. The DNA of the CDR3 is TGTGCCAGTAGTATGGGGACAGGGGGCCCCGGATATGGCTACACCTTC. V is TRBV19 and J is TRBJ1-2; 12 bases fit TRBD1. The CDR3 spans 16 residues. CDR1 is LNHDA and CDR2 is SQIVND in the germline V gene (reference sequence). The V gene end was trimmed by 3 bases and the J gene end by 5 bases; junction bases not matched to a gene: 7.

CDR3 in DNA: TGTGCCAGCAGTCAGGGACTTTCCACAGATACGCAGTATTTT. It specifies CASSQGLSTDTQYF. The rearrangement uses TRBV2 and TRBJ2-3, with D perhaps TRBD2 (6 bases). The V end was cut by 5 bases, the J end by 2 bases, with 11 bases between. CDR1 and CDR2 from the germline V gene are SNHLY and FYNNEI. The CDR3 runs 14 residues.

This sequence joins TRBV25-1 and TRBJ1-2; 7 positions match TRBD1. Trimming cost V 1 base and J 4 bases; bases outside gene matches: 3. The CDR3 totals 14 residues. Germline CDR1 is MGHDK and CDR2 is SYGVNS. As DNA, the CDR3 is TGTGCCAGCAGTGAATTGGGGACAGCCTATGGCTACACCTTC. Translating gives CASSELGTAYGYTF.

The rearrangement joins TRBV12-3 or TRBV12-4 to TRBJ1-2; no reliable D call. The V gene lost 4 bases and the J gene lost 4 bases, with 4 bases spanning the gap. This CDR3 is 11 amino acids long. The CDR3 region is CASSSRYGYTF. In DNA, the CDR3 is TGTGCCAGCAGTTCCCGCTATGGCTACACCTTC.

The chain links TRBV20-1 to TRBJ1-1; TRBD1 agrees at 8 bases. Germline V lookup: CDR1 DFQATT, CDR2 SNEGSKA (reference sequence). The junction had 9 bases not matched to a gene; V was cut back by 8 bases and J by 10 bases. CDR3 length equals 11 residues. This CDR3 is CSYPGQGGAFF. CDR3 coding DNA: TGCAGTTACCCTGGACAGGGAGGAGCTTTCTTT.

CDR3 sequence: CASSSTGSSSYEQYF. DNA of the CDR3: TGCGCCAGCAGTTCAACAGGGTCAAGCTCCTACGAGCAGTACTTC. The chain links TRBV5-1 to TRBJ2-7, with D perhaps matching TRBD1 (6 bases). The germline CDR1 and CDR2 sequences are SGHRS and YFSETQ. With 5 bases removed from V and 0 bases from J, the gap between germline ends came to 15 bases. The CDR3 has 15 residues.

The rearrangement uses TRBV25-1 and TRBJ2-5; 11 bases fit TRBD2. J lost 1 base, V lost 4 bases, and 11 bases had no gene match. The CDR3 runs to 18 residues. Per germline, CDR1 MGHDK and CDR2 SYGVNS. The CDR3 DNA is TGTGCCAGCAGTGGGGGGGGACTAGCGGCTCCCCTCCAAGAGACCCAGTACTTC. This sequence encodes CASSGGGLAAPLQETQYF.

The chain has TRBV11-3 and TRBJ2-3; the match to TRBD2 covers 7 bases. The trim removed 5 bases at V and 0 bases at J, leaving 8 bases unmatched. The CDR3 sequence is 16 residues long. Per the germline V gene, CDR1 is SGHNT and CDR2 is YENEEA. Here the CDR3 reads CASSPSGAGSTDTQYF. CDR3 DNA: TGTGCCAGCAGCCCCAGCGGGGCGGGAAGCACAGATACGCAGTATTTT.

J is TRBJ1-5 and V is TRBV6-5; D might be TRBD1 (6 bases). Trimming removed 6 bases at V and 3 bases at J, with 15 bases between. Germline lookup yields CDR1 MNHEY and CDR2 SVGAGI. The CDR3 loop spans 15 amino acids. This CDR3 reads CASSVNDRYNQPQHF. In nucleotides, the CDR3 is TGTGCCAGCAGCGTAAATGACAGGTACAATCAGCCCCAGCATTTT.

This clone has a single count. The J gene is TRBJ1-2, the V gene TRBV14, with D perhaps matching TRBD1 (5 bases). This CDR3 region has 14 residues. Trimming shortened V by 5 bases and J by 4 bases, and 14 bases separated the two germline ends. Germline CDR1 reads SGHDN; CDR2 reads FVKESK. CDR3 coding DNA: TGTGCCAGCAGCGCCCAGGGTCTCAGCTATGGCTACACCTTC. This codes for CASSAQGLSYGYTF.

The V and J genes are TRBV19 and TRBJ2-7; 8 bases map to TRBD2. V was pared by 4 bases and J by 4 bases, with 9 bases of the junction left unmatched. The CDR3 has 15 amino acids. The germline CDR1 and CDR2 sequences are LNHDA and SQIVND (reference sequence). CDR3 sequence (DNA): TGTGCCAGTAGTACCCGTGGGACTAGTATTTACGAGCAGTACTTC. This sequence encodes CASSTRGTSIYEQYF.

The chain couples TRBV15 to TRBJ2-7, with 8 bases fitting TRBD1. The trim removed 1 base at V and 5 bases at J, leaving 4 bases unmatched. The germline V gene has CDR1 LNHNV and CDR2 YYDKDF (reference sequence). CDR3 size: 14 residues. CDR3 nucleotide sequence: TGTGCCACCAGCAGAGGACAGGGGCGGGACGAGCAGTACTTC. Translated: CATSRGQGRDEQYF. Full variable domain (rest looked up from reference TRBV15 and TRBJ2-7): DAMVIQNPRYQVTQFGKPVTLSCSQTLNHNVMYWYQQKSSQAPKLLFHYYDKDFNNEADTPDNFQSRRPNTSFCFLDIRSPGLGDTAMYLCATSRGQGRDEQYFGPGTRLTVT.